This TCR beta chain was retrieved from a study of blood T cells in healthy people across ages. Sample-barcoded 5' priming and a J-beta primer mix drove a second PCR of about 7 to 11 cycles. Each CDR3 protein gets one entry after TCRdb re-called the 5' RACE reads with MiXCR. The sample records 1.2 million to 1.5 million distinct CDR3 sequences, almost 60% being singletons. This receptor was obtained from a man aged 18 to 29 in good health. Material: blood.

CDR3 bases: TGTGCCAGCAGCGTTATAGGGGGCGCCTTATCCCAAACTAACTATGGCTACACCTTC. It codes for CASSVIGGALSQTNYGYTF. J is TRBJ1-2 and V is TRBV9; 7 bases agree with TRBD1. The CDR3 spans 19 residues. V shed 2 bases, J shed 0 bases, and the junction held 16 bases outside the gene matches. Germline assignment: CDR1 SGDLS and CDR2 YYNGEE.